This T cell receptor (beta chain) was sequenced in a study of T cell repertoires in cytomegalovirus infection. Study context: Used in the study were CMV epitopes, some recently identified and HLA-C-restricted, others well-studied and HLA-B-restricted.

The CDR3 length is 16 residues. Germline lookup yields CDR1 MGHRA and CDR2 YSYEKL. The V gene end was trimmed by 2 bases and the J gene end by 6 bases; junction bases not matched to a gene: 4. In TCRdb, the reads were re-called with MiXCR into one record per CDR3 protein. The data contain roughly 920,000 distinct CDR3 sequences, around 31% of them singletons. This clonotype was found a few times. Antigen unknown. This TCR derives from a human donor in good health (CMV status not recorded). Some clones in this sample may be carry-over from other donors' samples. The V call is TRBV4-1, the J call TRBJ2-1, with TRBD2 matching over 13 bases. Sequenced material: cultured CD8+ T cells from PBMCs, taken from culture after CMV antigen stimulation. CDR3 coding DNA: TGCGCCAGCAGCCAATTACTAGCGGGGGGGCTCAATGAGCAGTTCTTC. It codes for CASSQLLAGGLNEQFF.